Here is one T cell receptor (beta chain) with its context. Germline and junction disagree at one end, which may indicate a read error. Source study methods: From reference gene primer amplification, estimates of nucleated cell counts were derived. This table comes from immunoSEQ multiplex PCR, and its TCRdb copy is limited to in-frame clones, with some not included. The D gene and trimming were derived from the DNA, and the V and J assignments and clone size from that table. The table records more than 35,000 clones, roughly 91% of them present only once. This entry is derived from a study of blood T cell repertoires in COVID-19. Study-wide background: Collection of acute and convalescent COVID-19 samples took place in the United States, Italy and Spain. Sources were T cells, B-cell-depleted T cells, or PBMCs; the material itself was cDNA or gDNA.

The CDR3 runs to 15 residues. CDR1 SSHAT and CDR2 FNYEAQ come from the germline V gene (reference sequence). J is TRBJ2-2 and V is TRBV7-7; TRBD1 matches 8 bases. The source is a human donor in a cohort sampled during active COVID-19. Specimen: peripheral blood. CDR3 bases: TGTGCTAGCAGCTTAGGGACAGGGAACACCGGGGAGCTGTTTTTT. Protein product: CASSLGTGNTGELFF.